The 20 T cell receptor beta chains listed next were all sequenced from one sample in a study of blood T cell repertoires in COVID-19. Clones were read by immunoSEQ multiplex PCR, and TCRdb kept only the in-frame ones, dropping some. Of about 200,000 clones in the sample, 84% were seen once. Sequencing was done on a sample of peripheral blood. These receptor sequences come from a woman in her 70s with active or convalescent COVID-19.

This clone was detected only a few times. Mismatch with germline at one junction end may stem from a read error. The chain is built from TRBV7-7 and TRBJ2-5, with a tentative D call TRBD1 (6 bases). The CDR3 has 15 amino acids. The germline V gene has CDR1 SSHAT and CDR2 FNYEAQ (reference sequence). The CDR3 DNA sequence: TGTGCTAGCAGCCGCACAGGGTCCCCCCAAGAGACCCAGTACTTC. Translating it yields CASSRTGSPQETQYF.

This sequence joins TRBV5-1 and TRBJ2-2; 8 bases align to TRBD2. The V and J ends lost 7 bases and 4 bases, in that order; junction bases with no gene match: 9. Germline V gives CDR1 SGHRS, CDR2 YFSETQ. CDR3 length: 15 amino acids. DNA of the CDR3: TGCGCCAGCTGTCGGGGGGGCGGCGGCACCGGGGAGCTGTTTTTT. Encoded protein: CASCRGGGGTGELFF.

The count of this clone is one. The chain couples TRBV6-2 or TRBV6-3 to TRBJ2-2, with 9 nucleotides matching TRBD2. CDR1 and CDR2 (germline): MNHEY, SVGEGT. This CDR3 comprises 14 residues. J lost 6 bases, V lost 6 bases, and 5 bases had no gene match. CDR3 in DNA: TGTGCCAGCAGCCGACTAGCGGTGGCCGGGGAGCTGTTTTTT. It yields the protein CASSRLAVAGELFF.

This chain connects TRBV20-1 to TRBJ2-5, with 7 bases lining up with TRBD2. The CDR3 totals 13 residues. V shed 3 bases, J shed 5 bases, and the junction held 6 bases outside the gene matches. The germline V gene encodes CDR1 DFQATT and CDR2 SNEGSKA (reference sequence). In DNA form, the CDR3 reads TGCAGTGCTAGTGGGGAGGGCAGTGAGACCCAGTACTTC. This gives the protein CSASGEGSETQYF.

The V call is TRBV18, the J call TRBJ2-2; TRBD2 is a possible D gene (5 bases). The ends were cut back, 3 bases at V and 8 bases at J, with 13 bases in the middle. The CDR3 sequence is 14 residues long. Germline CDR1 KGHSH, CDR2 LQKENI. CDR3 DNA sequence: TGTGCCAGCTCACCTCTAGCATCTAGTGGGGAGCTGTTTTTT. Translation gives CASSPLASSGELFF.

CDR3: CASSEQGLGEQYF. As DNA, the CDR3 is TGTGCCAGCAGCGAACAGGGATTGGGCGAGCAGTACTTC. V gene TRBV3-1 (or the pseudogene TRBV3-2) combines with J gene TRBJ2-7; perhaps TRBD1 as D (6 bases). CDR3 length: 13 residues. Between the trimmed V and J ends, which lost 5 bases and 6 bases, there was a span of 14 bases. Germline CDR1 LGHDT, CDR2 YNNKEL (reference sequence).

The chain uses TRBV25-1 and TRBJ1-1; no clear D. Trimming removed 7 bases from V and 2 bases from J, with 11 bases in between. The CDR3 sequence is 13 residues long. Germline loops: CDR1 MGHDK, CDR2 SYGVNS. CDR3 in amino acids: CASNSYSNTEAFF. CDR3 nucleotides: TGTGCCAGCAACTCATATTCTAACACTGAAGCTTTCTTT.

The chain links TRBV19 to TRBJ2-2; D is unresolved. Trimming removed 5 bases at V and 8 bases at J, with 9 bases between. The CDR3 has 12 residues. Germline loops: CDR1 LNHDA, CDR2 SQIVND (reference sequence). For the CDR3, the DNA is TGTGCCAGTAGTCTCTCTTATGGGGAGCTGTTTTTT. Amino acids: CASSLSYGELFF.

The chain carries TRBV6-5 and TRBJ2-7, with 7 bases that match TRBD1. Trimming removed 9 bases from V and 3 bases from J; junction bases left unmatched: 11. Germline V CDR1 and CDR2: MNHEY, SVGAGI. CDR3 length: 14 amino acids. The CDR3 is CASSGQVTSYEQYF. The CDR3 DNA reads TGTGCCAGTTCCGGACAGGTTACCAGCTACGAGCAGTACTTC.

This chain joins TRBV18 and TRBJ2-1; D is ambiguous. Germline V gene data show CDR1 as KGHSH and CDR2 as LQKENI. The ends were cut back, 6 bases at V and 5 bases at J, with 14 bases in the middle. This CDR3 region has 14 residues. Here the CDR3 DNA reads TGTGCCAGCTCCCCTATATTTGCTGACAATGAGCAGTTCTTC. It is translated as CASSPIFADNEQFF.

This clone was seen repeatedly, ten times or more. The chain couples TRBV19 to TRBJ1-4, with a possible D match to TRBD1 (6 bases). V was pared by 3 bases and J by 8 bases, with 10 bases between. The CDR3 runs 13 residues. Per germline, CDR1 LNHDA and CDR2 SQIVND (reference sequence). As DNA, the CDR3 is TGTGCCAGTAGTATCACAGGGCGAGAAAAACTGTTTTTT. It yields the protein CASSITGREKLFF. Combining the CDR3 with reference TRBV19 and TRBJ1-4 gives the whole variable domain DGGITQSPKYLFRKEGQNVTLSCEQNLNHDAMYWYRQDPGQGLRLIYYSQIVNDFQKGDIAEGYSVSREKKESFPLTVTSAQKNPTAFYLCASSITGREKLFFGSGTQLSVL.

This clone was counted a single time. The rearrangement joins TRBV28 to TRBJ2-7; perhaps TRBD1 as D (5 bases). Germline V lookup: CDR1 MDHEN, CDR2 SYDVKM. CDR3 length equals 14 residues. Trimming took off 2 bases at V and 9 bases at J, with 17 bases between the two ends. CDR3 DNA sequence: TGTGCCAGCAGTTTAATACAGGACCCGGCTAGGCAGTACTTC. Protein product: CASSLIQDPARQYF.

This clone appeared once. CDR3 in amino acids: CASSLFTGGTPYNEQFF. The CDR3 DNA sequence: TGCGCCAGCAGCTTGTTTACAGGGGGCACGCCCTACAATGAGCAGTTCTTC. This chain joins TRBV5-1 and TRBJ2-1; 9 bases agree with TRBD1. Germline V CDR1 and CDR2: SGHRS, YFSETQ. The V gene end was trimmed by 1 base and the J gene end by 2 bases; junction bases not matched to a gene: 7. The CDR3 covers 17 residues.

The chain joins TRBV18 to TRBJ2-1; D perhaps matches TRBD2 (5 bases). The CDR3 runs to 12 residues. Looked up from germline, CDR1 is KGHSH and CDR2 is LQKENI. V shed 3 bases and J shed 9 bases, with 9 bases lying between them. Written as DNA, the CDR3 is TGTGCCAGCTCACCGGGCGGGTTTGAGCAGTTCTTC. This gives the protein CASSPGGFEQFF.

The J gene is TRBJ1-3, the V gene TRBV5-1; D is possibly TRBD1 (5 bases). V gave up 5 bases and J gave up 5 bases, with 11 bases separating them. Germline V gene lookup returns CDR1 SGHRS and CDR2 YFSETQ. The CDR3 is made up of 13 amino acids. The CDR3 coding sequence is TGCGCCAGCAGTCGGGAGGACAGAAACACCATATATTTT. Translated: CASSREDRNTIYF.

The sample holds one count of this clone. This sequence joins TRBV12-5 and TRBJ2-7; 12 bases match TRBD2. The V and J ends lost 5 bases and 6 bases, in that order; junction bases with no gene match: 8. Germline-derived CDR1 and CDR2 are LGHNT and FRNRAP. The CDR3 is made up of 15 amino acids. CDR3 sequence: CASGPPLAGGLEQYF. CDR3 coding DNA: TGTGCTAGTGGTCCCCCGCTAGCGGGAGGGCTCGAGCAGTACTTC.

This chain connects TRBV10-3 to TRBJ1-1; D possibly corresponds to TRBD1 (5 bases). This CDR3 contains 14 residues. V lost 2 bases and J 5 bases, leaving 12 bases between the germline ends. Germline V gene data show CDR1 as ENHRY and CDR2 as SYGVKD. CDR3 in DNA: TGTGCCATCAGTGAGCCCCAGGGATTAACTGAAGCTTTCTTT. Amino acid sequence: CAISEPQGLTEAFF.

The chain is built from TRBV7-9 and TRBJ2-2; 7 nucleotides line up with TRBD1. V lost 5 bases and J lost 4; bases outside the gene matches: 7. Germline loops: CDR1 SEHNR, CDR2 FQNEAQ (reference sequence). The CDR3 has 15 amino acids. CDR3 nucleotides: TGTGCCAGCAGCCGTCCAGGGGGTGGCACCGGGGAGCTGTTTTTT. It translates to CASSRPGGGTGELFF.

J is TRBJ2-2 and V is TRBV9; D is uncertain. Germline CDR1 SGDLS, CDR2 YYNGEE. The CDR3 length is 15 residues. V lost 0 bases, J lost 2 bases, and 8 bases lay in between. CDR3 protein: CASSVVASNTGELFF. DNA of the CDR3: TGTGCCAGCAGCGTAGTGGCCTCAAACACCGGGGAGCTGTTTTTT.

The gene calls are TRBV27 and TRBJ1-1, with 8 bases that match TRBD1. J was trimmed by 0 bases and V by 7 bases; bases with no gene match: 7. Germline V lookup: CDR1 MNHEY, CDR2 SMNVEV (reference sequence). The CDR3 is 15 amino acids. CDR3 in amino acids: CASTLGQGMNTEAFF. CDR3 bases: TGTGCCAGCACTCTAGGACAGGGAATGAACACTGAAGCTTTCTTT.